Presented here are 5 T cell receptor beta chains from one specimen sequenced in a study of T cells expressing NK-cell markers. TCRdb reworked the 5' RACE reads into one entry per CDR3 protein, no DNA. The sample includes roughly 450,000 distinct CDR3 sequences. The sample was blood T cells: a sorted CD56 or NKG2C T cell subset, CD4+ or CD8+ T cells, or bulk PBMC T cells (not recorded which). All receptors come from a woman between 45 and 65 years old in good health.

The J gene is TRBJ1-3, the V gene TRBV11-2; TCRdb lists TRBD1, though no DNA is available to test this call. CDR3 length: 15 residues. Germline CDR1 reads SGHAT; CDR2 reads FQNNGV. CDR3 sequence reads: CASSRIDRMGNTIYF.

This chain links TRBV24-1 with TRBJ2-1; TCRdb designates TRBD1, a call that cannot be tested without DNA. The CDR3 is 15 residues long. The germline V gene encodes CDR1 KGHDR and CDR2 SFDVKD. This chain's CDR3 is CATSDRTGSNNEQFF.

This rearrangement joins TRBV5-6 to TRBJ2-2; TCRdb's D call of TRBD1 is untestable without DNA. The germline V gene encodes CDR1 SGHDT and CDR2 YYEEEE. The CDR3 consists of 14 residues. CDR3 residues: CASSLTGVNGELFF.

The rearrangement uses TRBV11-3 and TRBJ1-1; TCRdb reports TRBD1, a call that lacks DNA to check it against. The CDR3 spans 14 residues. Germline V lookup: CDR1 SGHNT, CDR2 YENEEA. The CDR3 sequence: CASSLDQQGTKAFF.

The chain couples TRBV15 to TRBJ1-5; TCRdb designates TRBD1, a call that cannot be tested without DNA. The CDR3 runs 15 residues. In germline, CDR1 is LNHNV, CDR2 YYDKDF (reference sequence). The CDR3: CATSRGRVSNQPQHF.